The 11 T cell receptor beta chains reported below all come from one sample, sequenced in a study of blood T cells in healthy people across ages. Sample-barcoded 5' priming and a J-beta primer mix drove a second PCR of roughly 7 to 11 cycles. A single record per CDR3 protein comes from TCRdb applying MiXCR to the 5' RACE reads. This table holds approximately 850,000 distinct CDR3 sequences, about 62% found once. Material: blood. The receptor source for this set is a man aged 30 to 39 in good health.

In its sample, this clonotype was seen a few times. This sequence joins TRBV7-3 and TRBJ2-4; 8 nucleotides match TRBD1. The CDR3 totals 15 residues. With V trimmed by 1 base and J by 13 bases, 12 bases remained unmatched. CDR1 is SGHTA, CDR2 FQGTGA, per germline. The CDR3 is CASSLRGQGWDEQYF. The DNA of the CDR3 is TGTGCCAGCAGCTTAAGAGGACAGGGCTGGGATGAGCAGTACTTC.

This clonotype was seen a few times. This rearrangement joins TRBV6-2 or TRBV6-3 to TRBJ2-5; 7 nucleotides match TRBD2. Germline CDR1 reads MNHEY; CDR2 reads SVGEGT. The CDR3 length is 16 residues. J was trimmed by 0 bases and V by 5 bases; bases with no gene match: 9. CDR3: CASSRTGTTYQETQYF. CDR3 coding DNA: TGTGCCAGCAGTCGAACCGGGACTACGTACCAAGAGACCCAGTACTTC.

The rearrangement links TRBV7-9 to TRBJ1-1; no reliable D call. V lost 4 bases and J lost 6, with 12 bases in between. This CDR3 contains 13 residues. Germline V gives CDR1 SEHNR, CDR2 FQNEAQ (reference sequence). This CDR3 reads CASSYSLSSEAFF. CDR3 coding DNA: TGTGCCAGCAGCTACAGTCTATCCTCTGAAGCTTTCTTT.

The rearrangement joins TRBV21-1 to TRBJ2-1; whether TRBD2, the table's D call, matches the DNA was not checked. TRBV21-1 is a listed pseudogene. The CDR3 length is 15 residues. The CDR3 region has the DNA TGTGCCAGCAGCAAAGCCACGAGTCCCCGGGTTCTGCAGTTCTTC. Protein: CASSKATSPRVLQFF.

On this clonotype: The junction differs from germline at one of its ends, possibly a read error. The chain combines TRBV7-9 with TRBJ1-5, with D perhaps matching TRBD1 (5 bases). The CDR3 is made up of 15 amino acids. Germline loops: CDR1 SEHNR, CDR2 FQNEAQ (reference sequence). The DNA for the CDR3 is TGTGCCGGCAGCTTAGAGGGGTCTCTTAATCAGCCCCAGCATTTT. This sequence encodes CAGSLEGSLNQPQHF.

This rearrangement joins TRBV7-2 to TRBJ2-1; D unresolved. The DNA end lines up better with TRBJ2-7; the J call may be wrong. The CDR3 loop spans 13 amino acids. Germline V gene lookup returns CDR1 SGHTA and CDR2 FQGNSA. For the CDR3, the DNA is TGTGCCAGCAGCTTAGCAGGCTACAATGAGCAGTACTTC. Translation gives CASSLAGYNEQYF.

The V gene is TRBV29-1, the J gene TRBJ1-2, with 8 positions matching TRBD1. Looked up from germline, CDR1 is SQVTM and CDR2 is ANQGSEA. CDR3 length equals 14 residues. J gave up 6 bases and V 3 bases, and 9 bases lay outside the gene matches. CDR3 sequence (DNA): TGCAGCGTTGATCCAGGGGGCGTAAAGAATGGCTACACCTTC. Translation gives CSVDPGGVKNGYTF.

The CDR3 here is CASSLGIDGTYGYTF. CDR3 nucleotide sequence: TGTGCCAGCAGCTTGGGAATTGACGGAACCTATGGCTACACCTTC. This chain connects TRBV11-1 to TRBJ1-2, with D unresolved. Trimming stripped 3 bases from V and 4 bases from J, with 15 bases between. The CDR3 covers 15 residues. Germline-derived CDR1 and CDR2 are SGHAT and FQDESV (reference sequence).

The J gene is TRBJ2-5, the V gene TRBV5-1; D perhaps matches TRBD1 (5 bases). The J call is doubtful: the DNA matches TRBJ2-7 better. CDR1 and CDR2 from the germline V gene are SGHRS and YFSETQ. CDR3 length: 16 residues. The CDR3 DNA sequence: TGCGCCAGCAGCGCAGCATTGGGGCTGGAACCCCGCGAGCAGTACTTC. This translates into CASSAALGLEPREQYF.

The rearrangement joins TRBV25-1 to TRBJ1-2; 7 nucleotides line up with TRBD1. The ends lost 10 bases at V and 6 bases at J; junction bases unmatched: 2. The germline V gene encodes CDR1 MGHDK and CDR2 SYGVNS. This CDR3 is built from 10 residues. CDR3 nucleotide sequence: TGTGCCACCCAGGGGGATGGCTACACCTTC. Amino acids: CATQGDGYTF.

This clonotype has a handful of counts. The chain combines TRBV29-1 with TRBJ1-1; D not certain. Germline loops: CDR1 SQVTM, CDR2 ANQGSEA. The ends were cut back, 6 bases at V and 8 bases at J, with 13 bases in the middle. CDR3 length equals 11 residues. The CDR3 nucleotides read TGCAGCGTCCTATTCCTAGACGAAGCTTTCTTT. Residues: CSVLFLDEAFF.